The T cell receptor (beta chain) under discussion was sequenced for a study of beta chain features in type 1 diabetes. General observations from the study: All four CD4+ subsets from Type 1 diabetes patients carried moderately but significantly shorter TCRB CDR3s. PCR might favor shorter templates, equally in patients and controls.

From germline, CDR1 is MGHRA and CDR2 YSYEKL. Trimming at V came to 2 bases and at J to 0 bases, leaving 15 bases not matched to a gene. The CDR3 consists of 19 residues. The study reverse transcribed the entire isolated RNA, so it sequenced expressed TCRB transcripts. Assay: immunoSEQ multiplex PCR; the TCRdb copy retains only in-frame clones and omits some. The sample consists of about 370,000 clones, more than 13% of them appearing once. Staining for CD45RO/CCR7/CD25/CD127/CD95/CD27 allowed sorting of CD4+ naive, central memory, regulatory and stem cell-like memory cells. With respect to this clone: Its cognate antigen is unknown.

The chain is built from TRBV4-1 and TRBJ1-1; 7 bases fit TRBD1. Material for sequencing was naive CD4+ T cells from blood. This receptor was obtained from a woman between 18 and 29 years old in good health. CDR3 amino acids: CASSQRTRQGLVMNTEAFF. CDR3 bases: TGCGCCAGCAGCCAACGAACAAGACAGGGTTTAGTCATGAACACTGAAGCTTTCTTT.